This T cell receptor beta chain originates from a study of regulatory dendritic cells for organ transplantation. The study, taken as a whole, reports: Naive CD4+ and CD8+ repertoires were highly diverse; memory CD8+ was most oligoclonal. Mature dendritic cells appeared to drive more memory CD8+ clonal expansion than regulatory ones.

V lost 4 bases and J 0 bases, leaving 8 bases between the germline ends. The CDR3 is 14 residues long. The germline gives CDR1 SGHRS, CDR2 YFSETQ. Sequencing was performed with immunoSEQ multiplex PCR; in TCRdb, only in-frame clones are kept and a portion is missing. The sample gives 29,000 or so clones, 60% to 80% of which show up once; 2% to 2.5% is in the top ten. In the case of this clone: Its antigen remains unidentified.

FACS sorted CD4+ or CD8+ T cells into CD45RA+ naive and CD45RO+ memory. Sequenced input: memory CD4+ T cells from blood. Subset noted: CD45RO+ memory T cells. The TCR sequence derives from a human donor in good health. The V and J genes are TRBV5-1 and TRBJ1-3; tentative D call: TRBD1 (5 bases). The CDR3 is CASSGGVSGNTIYF. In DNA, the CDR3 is TGCGCCAGCAGCGGGGGGGTCTCTGGAAACACCATATATTTT.